This TCR beta chain was sequenced in a study of identical twins. Whole-study results and caveats: Conclusions were drawn cross-sectionally by statistical analysis, without following the same donors. Out-of-frame beta sequences exhibited a weaker degree of excess twin sharing. Insertion counts were lower in abundant cord blood beta clonotypes, a trend that memory repertoires did not show.

In this sample, this clonotype turned up a few times. What it binds is not known. Every one of the donors was a healthy Caucasian. The CDR3 runs to 13 residues. V was clipped by 6 bases and J by 7 bases, with 13 bases between them. Germline CDR1 and CDR2: MNHNS and SASEGT. TCRdb redid the calling of the 5' RACE reads with MiXCR, one entry per CDR3 protein. Among about 690,000 distinct CDR3 sequences listed, over 5% were seen once. The chain employs TRBV6-1 and TRBJ2-1; no firm D call. The clonotype comes from a man between 18 and 29 years old in good health. Sequencing used naive T cells sorted from blood. This chain's CDR3 is CASRRGVENEQFF. The CDR3 DNA sequence: TGTGCCAGCAGGCGCGGAGTCGAGAATGAGCAGTTCTTC.